These T cell receptor beta chains were read from a single sample in a study of immune evolution from preneoplasia to lung adenocarcinoma. TCRdb's copy holds only in-frame clones and misses some; the assay was immunoSEQ multiplex PCR. The sample has about 6,400 clones, about 75% seen once; the top ten hold less than 3.5%. The sequencing sample was made of FFPE minimally invasive lung adenocarcinoma tissue. These receptors were collected from a person aged 60 to 85 with lung adenocarcinoma. CDR3s include the opening cysteine and the closing phenylalanine or tryptophan. The D gene is left open where the match is weak.

TRBD1,TRBV28,TRBJ2-3,CASSLFWTGTDTQYF
TRBD1,TRBV5-6,TRBJ2-4,CASSFAGGIQYF
TRBD1,TRBV5-1,TRBJ2-3,CASSWGQVTDTQYF
NA,TRBV28,TRBJ2-7,CATHWARGDPYEQYF
TRBD1,TRBV6-6,TRBJ1-4,CASSYSRDRNEKLFF
TRBD2,TRBV9,TRBJ2-2,CASSPRTGGVLTGELFF
NA,TRBV6-1,TRBJ1-5,CASRESQYNQPQHF
TRBD1,TRBV28,TRBJ2-7,CASSFEGAWDEQYF
NA,TRBV7-9,TRBJ1-2,CASSLGVGGYGYTF
TRBD1,TRBV7-2,TRBJ1-2,CASSLRDRGRRYGYTF
NA,TRBV4-1,TRBJ1-2,CASSQETLNYGYTF
TRBD1,TRBV7-2,TRBJ1-1,CASSASRGRSTEAFF
NA,TRBV5-1,TRBJ2-7,CASNPAGKLGEQYF
TRBD2,TRBV5-1,TRBJ2-5,CASGRQGSGVGETQYF
NA,TRBV28,TRBJ2-1,CASSPPRGGVVNEQFF
NA,TRBV4-1,TRBJ1-5,CASSQRAGTQPQHF
NA,TRBV11-3,TRBJ2-1,CASSFKHNEQFF
NA,TRBV5-3,TRBJ2-5,CARSLQGHPQETQYF
NA,TRBV5-4,TRBJ1-3,CASTRDVGNTIYF
TRBD2,TRBV28,TRBJ2-7,CASRPPGLALYEQYF
NA,TRBV29-1,TRBJ1-2,CSVEGAPADYGYTF
NA,TRBV11-3,TRBJ2-7,CASSLKDRFLAEQYF
NA,TRBV18,TRBJ2-3,CASSPPSRAGTDTQYF
NA,TRBV27,TRBJ2-5,CAIFVAIRFQETQYF
NA,TRBV19,TRBJ1-6,CASSTRQASSPLHF
NA,TRBV28,TRBJ1-5,CASSSRTVGGQPQHF
NA,TRBV7-9,TRBJ2-5,CASSFKDSDVNQETQYF
NA,TRBV7-8,TRBJ2-5,CASSPWTEKDAETQYF
TRBD1,TRBV18,TRBJ2-7,CASSRTGTGGYEQYF
NA,TRBV21-1,TRBJ1-4,CASSRGINEKLFF
TRBD2,TRBV19,TRBJ2-7,CASRPSGRFEQYF
NA,TRBV4-3,TRBJ1-5,CASSQDVDSNQPQHF
TRBD1,TRBV27,TRBJ1-2,CASRSTGPYGYTF
TRBD1,TRBV11-1,TRBJ2-5,CASRDGTVQETQYF
TRBD1,TRBV18,TRBJ1-3,CASSPPNHRGPGNTIYF
NA,TRBV10-2,TRBJ1-5,CASSESHQPQHF
TRBD1,TRBV29-1,TRBJ2-5,CSVDRGNGETQYF
NA,TRBV28,TRBJ1-5,CASHLVTSNQPQHF
NA,TRBV19,TRBJ1-6,CASSIAVSPLHF
TRBD2,TRBV7-9,TRBJ2-1,CASSLAISGTHEQFF
NA,TRBV30,TRBJ2-1,CAWNRGGNEQFF
NA,TRBV30,TRBJ1-3,CAWSTGFSGNTIYF
NA,TRBV21-1,TRBJ1-3,CASSNLRGYSGNTIYF
NA,TRBV6-5,TRBJ2-5,CASSYSKYRPETQYF
NA,TRBV6-1,TRBJ1-4,CASSEVGGTNEKLFF
NA,TRBV7-2,TRBJ1-2,CASSLERVSGYTF
NA,TRBV7-2,TRBJ2-1,CASSLAGRQHQFF
NA,TRBV18,TRBJ2-4,CASSRDRNIQYF
TRBD1,TRBV2,TRBJ2-7,CATQDRPAYEQYF
NA,TRBV6-6,TRBJ2-5,CASTLGETQYF
TRBD1,TRBV11-2,TRBJ1-6,CASSYSGGQGNSPLHF
NA,TRBV30,TRBJ1-1,CAWSFRTVQLLNTEAFF
TRBD1,TRBV28,TRBJ1-2,CATTERDRGGYGYTF
NA,TRBV7-2,TRBJ1-3,CASSSYGGSGNTIYF